The 15 T cell receptor beta chains below were found in one sample sequenced in a study of OX40 agonist ivuxolimab in advanced cancers. Method: immunoSEQ multiplex PCR; TCRdb's copy keeps in-frame clones and lacks some. The sample lists about 25,000 clones, about 81% seen once, with 23% in the top ten. This specimen consisted of CD4+ or CD8+ T cells sorted from blood, obtained in a trial of the OX40 agonist ivuxolimab. These receptors all stem from an adult with an advanced solid tumor such as melanoma, head and neck, liver or kidney cancer.

The chain is built from TRBV2 and TRBJ2-2; D remains ambiguous. Germline CDR1 and CDR2: SNHLY and FYNNEI. With 7 bases removed from V and 1 base from J, the gap between germline ends came to 10 bases. The CDR3 contains 14 residues. The CDR3 bases are TGTGCCAGCATGACCTCCCAGAACACCGGGGAGCTGTTTTTT. It yields the protein CASMTSQNTGELFF.

V usage is TRBV18 and J usage is TRBJ2-1, with 10 bases lining up with TRBD2. In germline, CDR1 is KGHSH, CDR2 LQKENI. This CDR3 has 18 amino acids. V lost 2 bases to trimming and J lost 7 bases; unmatched junction nucleotides: 14. DNA of the CDR3: TGTGCCAGCTCACCAACTATTGGACTAGCGGAATCTCAGAATGAGCAGTTCTTC. Its translation is CASSPTIGLAESQNEQFF.

The chain couples TRBV19 to TRBJ2-4, with D unclear. CDR3 size: 11 residues. V was shortened by 3 bases and J by 8 bases, with 5 bases between the two germline ends. Per germline, CDR1 LNHDA and CDR2 SQIVND (reference sequence). The CDR3 protein is CASSISDIQYF. CDR3 DNA sequence: TGTGCCAGTAGTATTTCAGACATTCAGTACTTC.

V and J are TRBV2 and TRBJ1-1; D gene unclear. The CDR3 length is 11 residues. The germline V gene encodes CDR1 SNHLY and CDR2 FYNNEI. V was trimmed by 6 bases and J by 7 bases, leaving 9 bases between them. CDR3 amino acids: CASRTTVEAFF. The CDR3 bases are TGTGCCAGCAGAACTACAGTTGAAGCTTTCTTT. Based on the CDR3 plus reference TRBV2 and TRBJ1-1, the full variable domain is EPEVTQTPSHQVTQMGQEVILRCVPISNHLYFYWYRQILGQKVEFLVSFYNNEISEKSEIFDDQFSVERPDGSNFTLKIRSTKLEDSAMYFCASRTTVEAFFGQGTRLTVV.

The chain uses TRBV7-9 and TRBJ2-3; D not resolved. The V end was cut by 5 bases, the J end by 6 bases, with 9 bases between. There are 12 residues in the CDR3. Germline CDR1 is SEHNR and CDR2 is FQNEAQ (reference sequence). The DNA for the CDR3 is TGTGCCAGCAGCAAACCAACTGATACGCAGTATTTT. It specifies CASSKPTDTQYF. Complete variable domain (other parts from reference TRBV7-9 and TRBJ2-3): DTGVSQNPRHKITKRGQNVTFRCDPISEHNRLYWYRQTLGQGPEFLTYFQNEAQLEKSRLLSDRFSAERPKGSFSTLEIQRTEQGDSAMYLCASSKPTDTQYFGPGTRLTVL.

The CDR3 here is CASSVGGRTGGTEQFF. CDR3 DNA sequence: TGTGCCAGCAGCGTAGGTGGACGGACAGGGGGCACTGAGCAGTTCTTC. The chain recombines TRBV9 with TRBJ2-1; 11 nucleotides line up with TRBD1. The CDR3 is made up of 16 amino acids. The junction had 8 bases not matched to a gene; V was cut back by 0 bases and J by 9 bases. Looked up from germline, CDR1 is SGDLS and CDR2 is YYNGEE.

This chain connects TRBV7-3 to TRBJ1-3; D is uncertain. The CDR3 is made up of 14 amino acids. Germline V gene sequence: CDR1 SGHTA, CDR2 FQGTGA. Trimming cost V 2 bases and J 5 bases, with 10 bases left between them. The CDR3 here is CASSLGETRNTIYF. In DNA form, the CDR3 reads TGTGCCAGCAGCTTAGGGGAGACCCGAAACACCATATATTTT.

The genes are TRBV7-6 and TRBJ2-2; D is perhaps TRBD1 or TRBD2 (6 bases each). From germline, CDR1 is SGHVS and CDR2 FNYEAQ. CDR3 length equals 16 residues. The ends were cut back, 7 bases at V and 4 bases at J, with 19 bases in the middle. The CDR3 region is CASNPALGGSTGELFF. CDR3 nucleotides: TGTGCCAGCAACCCAGCCCTAGGGGGGAGCACCGGGGAGCTGTTTTTT.

The V gene is TRBV7-3, the J gene TRBJ2-4; TRBD2 is a possible D gene (6 bases). Germline values: CDR1 SGHTA, CDR2 FQGTGA. Trimming removed 0 bases at V and 5 bases at J, with 17 bases between. There are 17 residues in the CDR3. The CDR3: CASSLTRTNIWENIQYF. Written as DNA, the CDR3 is TGTGCCAGCAGCTTAACCAGGACTAACATATGGGAAAACATTCAGTACTTC.

The V and J genes are TRBV9 and TRBJ2-7; unclear D gene. CDR1 and CDR2 (germline): SGDLS, YYNGEE. Trimming shortened V by 4 bases and J by 0 bases, and 11 bases separated the two germline ends. The CDR3 runs 14 residues. The CDR3 DNA reads TGTGCCAGCAGCCCCAACGCGGCCTCCTACGAGCAGTACTTC. Amino acid sequence: CASSPNAASYEQYF.

The V and J genes are TRBV7-9 and TRBJ1-1; TRBD1 aligns across 9 bases. Unmatched junction bases numbered 5, after V lost 5 bases and J lost 1 base. Germline V gives CDR1 SEHNR, CDR2 FQNEAQ (reference sequence). The CDR3 runs to 15 residues. The CDR3 nucleotides read TGTGCCAGCAGCCTTCCGACAGGGGGGAACACTGAAGCTTTCTTT. Its protein product is CASSLPTGGNTEAFF.

This sequence joins TRBV28 and TRBJ1-5; D gene uncertain. The CDR3 is 11 amino acids. Germline CDR1 is MDHEN and CDR2 is SYDVKM. V lost 2 bases and J lost 4, with 0 bases in between. CDR3 DNA sequence: TGTGCCAGCAGTTTAAATCAGCCCCAGCATTTT. Its protein product is CASSLNQPQHF.

The V and J genes are TRBV28 and TRBJ2-7; D is perhaps TRBD1 (6 bases). The germline V gene encodes CDR1 MDHEN and CDR2 SYDVKM. CDR3 length equals 17 residues. Trimming cost V 6 bases and J 1 base, with 22 bases left between them. The CDR3 region has the DNA TGTGCCAGCAGCTTGCCGAGGGACACCTTATATTCCTACGAGCAGTACTTC. Translation gives CASSLPRDTLYSYEQYF. Full variable domain (outside the CDR3, taken from reference TRBV28 and TRBJ2-7): DVKVTQSSRYLVKRTGEKVFLECVQDMDHENMFWYRQDPGLGLRLIYFSYDVKMKEKGDIPEGYSVSREKKERFSLILESASTNQTSMYLCASSLPRDTLYSYEQYFGPGTRLTVT.

The chain has TRBV9 and TRBJ2-6, with D uncertain. Germline V gene data show CDR1 as SGDLS and CDR2 as YYNGEE. The CDR3 runs to 15 residues. V lost 7 bases to trimming and J lost 0 bases, with 11 bases between them. The DNA for the CDR3 is TGTGCCAGCGTGGTCAGGAGCTCTGGGGCCAACGTCCTGACTTTC. Translated: CASVVRSSGANVLTF.

This clone was seen a single time. The chain carries TRBV5-8 and TRBJ2-1; 8 positions agree with TRBD1. V lost 3 bases, J lost 7 bases, and 6 bases stayed unmatched. The CDR3 loop spans 14 amino acids. Germline CDR1 reads SGHTS; CDR2 reads YDEGEE. This CDR3 reads CASSYYRDRNEQFF. The CDR3 nucleotides read TGTGCCAGCAGCTATTACCGGGACAGGAATGAGCAGTTCTTC.